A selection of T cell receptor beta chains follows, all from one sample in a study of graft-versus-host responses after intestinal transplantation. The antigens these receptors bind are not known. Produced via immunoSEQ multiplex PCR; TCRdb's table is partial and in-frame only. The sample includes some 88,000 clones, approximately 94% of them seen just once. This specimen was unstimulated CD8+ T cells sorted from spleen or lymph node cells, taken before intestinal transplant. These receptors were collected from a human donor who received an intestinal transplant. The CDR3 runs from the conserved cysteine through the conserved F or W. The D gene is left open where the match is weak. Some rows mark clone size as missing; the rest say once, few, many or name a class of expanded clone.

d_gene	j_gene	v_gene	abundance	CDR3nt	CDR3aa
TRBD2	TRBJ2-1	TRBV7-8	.	TGTGCCAGCAGCTTAGGAGGTAGCGGGGGAGCCTACAATGAGCAGTTCTTC	CASSLGGSGGAYNEQFF
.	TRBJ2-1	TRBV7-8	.	TGTGCCAGCAGCCCGGGGTACAATGAGCAGTTCTTC	CASSPGYNEQFF
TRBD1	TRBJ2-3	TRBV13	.	TGTGCCAGCAGCTCCCATAGGGGGCCCACAGATACGCAGTATTTT	CASSSHRGPTDTQYF
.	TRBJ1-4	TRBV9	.	TGTGCCAGCAGCGTAGACGGCGGTGGGGGGGAAAAACTGTTTTTT	CASSVDGGGGEKLFF
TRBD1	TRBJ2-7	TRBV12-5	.	TGTGCTAGTGGTTTGGCCGGGACAGGGCGCTACGAGCAGTACTTC	CASGLAGTGRYEQYF
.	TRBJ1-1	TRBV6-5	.	TGTGCCAGCAGTTACTCGATTGAGGGTAGTACTGAAGCTTTCTTT	CASSYSIEGSTEAFF
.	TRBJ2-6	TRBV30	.	TGTGCCTGGAGTCGGGGGACCCTTCCCGCCTCTGGGGCCAACGTCCTGACTTTC	CAWSRGTLPASGANVLTF
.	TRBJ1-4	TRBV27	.	TGTGCCAGCGAGACCGGGGTCAATAATGAAAAACTGTTTTTT	CASETGVNNEKLFF
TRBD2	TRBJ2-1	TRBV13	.	TGTGCCAGCAGCTCTCAGCGGGGGGGCAACAATGAGCAGTTCTTC	CASSSQRGGNNEQFF
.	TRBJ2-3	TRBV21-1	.	TGTGCCAGCAGCAAGAACAGGGGAGGAGGGCGCACAGATACGCAGTATTTT	CASSKNRGGGRTDTQYF
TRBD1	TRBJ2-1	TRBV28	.	TGTGCCAGCAGTGGCCGGACAGGGGTTTACAATGAGCAGTTCTTC	CASSGRTGVYNEQFF
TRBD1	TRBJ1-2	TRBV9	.	TGTGCCAGCAGCCCGACAGGGGGCGGCTACACCTTC	CASSPTGGGYTF
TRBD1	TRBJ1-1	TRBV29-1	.	TGCAGCGTTGAACCTTTCGGGACAGGGGGTACTGAAGCTTTCTTT	CSVEPFGTGGTEAFF
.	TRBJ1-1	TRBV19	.	TGTGCCAGTAGTACCAAGGCGGGTTTGGGTGAAGCTTTCTTT	CASSTKAGLGEAFF
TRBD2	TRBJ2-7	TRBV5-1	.	TGCGCCAGCAGCTTGGAGAATACGGGGGGAACCTACGAGCAGTACTTC	CASSLENTGGTYEQYF
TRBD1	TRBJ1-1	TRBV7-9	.	TGTGCCAGCATCCGGACAGGAATGAACACTGAAGCTTTCTTT	CASIRTGMNTEAFF
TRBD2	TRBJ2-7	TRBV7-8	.	TGTGCCAGCAGTCGCGGGGGGCAGGGGGAGCAGTACTTC	CASSRGGQGEQYF
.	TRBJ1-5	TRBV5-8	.	TGTGCCAGCAGCTTGGTCGACTCAGGGTCGCCCCAGCATTTT	CASSLVDSGSPQHF
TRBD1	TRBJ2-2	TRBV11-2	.	TGTGCCAGCAGCTTACGAGACAGGGGTACCGGGGAGCTGTTTTTT	CASSLRDRGTGELFF
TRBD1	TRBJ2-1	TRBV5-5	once	TGTGCCAGCAGCGTCGGGACAGGGTATCTTGAGCAGTTCTTC	CASSVGTGYLEQFF
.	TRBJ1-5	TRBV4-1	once	TGCGCCAGCAGCCACTCACAGGGAGACGATCAGCCCCAGCATTTT	CASSHSQGDDQPQHF
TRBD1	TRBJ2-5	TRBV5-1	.	TGCGCCAGCAGCTTTTTGGGACAGTACCAAGAGACCCAGTACTTC	CASSFLGQYQETQYF
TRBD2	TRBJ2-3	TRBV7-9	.	TGTGCCAGCAGCTTGTCTAGCGGGGGGTCGCGCACAGATACGCAGTATTTT	CASSLSSGGSRTDTQYF
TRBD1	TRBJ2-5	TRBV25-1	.	TGTGCCAGCTGTTCAGGGGGACAAGAGACCCAGTACTTC	CASCSGGQETQYF
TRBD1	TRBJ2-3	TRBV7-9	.	TGTGCCAGCAGCTTCGTATCCGGACAGGGGGCCACAGATACGCAGTATTTT	CASSFVSGQGATDTQYF
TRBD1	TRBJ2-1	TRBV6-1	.	TGTGCCAGCAGACGACAGGGGGCTAAAAATGAGCAGTTCTTC	CASRRQGAKNEQFF
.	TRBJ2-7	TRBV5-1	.	TGCGCCAGCAGCTTGGCGGGAGGGGGCATCGAGCAGTACTTC	CASSLAGGGIEQYF
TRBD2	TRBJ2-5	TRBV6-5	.	TGTGCCAGCAGTTCCCTTAGCGGGGAAGAGACCCAGTACTTC	CASSSLSGEETQYF
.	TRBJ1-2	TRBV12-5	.	TGTGCTAGTGGTTTGGTCCGGGGGGTTGGGTATGGCTACACCTTC	CASGLVRGVGYGYTF
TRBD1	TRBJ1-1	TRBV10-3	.	TGTGCCATCAGTGAGACCGTGGACAGGGCGAACACTGAAGCTTTCTTT	CAISETVDRANTEAFF
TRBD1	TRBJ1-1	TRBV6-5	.	TGTGCCAGCAGCCGGGACAGTTACACTGAAGCTTTCTTT	CASSRDSYTEAFF
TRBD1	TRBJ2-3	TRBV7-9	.	TGTGCCAGCAGCTTGGGGACAGGGCAATGGGGTGCAGATACGCAGTATTTT	CASSLGTGQWGADTQYF
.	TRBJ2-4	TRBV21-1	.	TGTGCCAGCAGCAAAGAGGGACAGGGAACGGACATTCAGTACTTC	CASSKEGQGTDIQYF
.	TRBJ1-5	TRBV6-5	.	TGTGCCAGCAAACCAGACAGTTATGGCAATCAGCCCCAGCATTTT	CASKPDSYGNQPQHF
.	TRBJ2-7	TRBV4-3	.	TGCGCCAGCAGCCAAGAGCAGGGTTGGGAGCAGTACTTC	CASSQEQGWEQYF
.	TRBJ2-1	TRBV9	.	TGTGCCAGCAGCCCCCGGGCGGGGCAATACAATGAGCAGTTCTTC	CASSPRAGQYNEQFF